This T cell receptor beta chain was obtained from a study of response to subunit inactivated influenza vaccine. Study findings and constraints: Authors suggested that a seasonal influenza vaccination recruits few new T cells each time.

V lost 4 bases and J lost 2, with 22 bases in between. Germline V gene lookup returns CDR1 SGHKS and CDR2 YYEKEE (reference sequence). The CDR3 is 17 amino acids. One entry per CDR3 protein, called by TCRdb with MiXCR from the RT-PCR reads. The sample gives 450,000 to 550,000 distinct CDR3 sequences, approximately 24% of which show up once; about 1.9% is in the top ten. This clonotype was counted only a few times. Its antigen is unidentified. The starting material was CD4+ T cells sorted from PBMCs, obtained around 5 days after vaccination. The source is a man aged 50 to 60 who received an inactivated influenza vaccine. The chain recombines TRBV5-5 with TRBJ2-7, with D possibly TRBD2 on 6 matching bases. CDR3 sequence reads: CASSPGGGAIAAYEQYF. The CDR3 coding sequence is TGTGCCAGCAGCCCGGGCGGCGGGGCCATAGCGGCCTACGAGCAGTACTTC.